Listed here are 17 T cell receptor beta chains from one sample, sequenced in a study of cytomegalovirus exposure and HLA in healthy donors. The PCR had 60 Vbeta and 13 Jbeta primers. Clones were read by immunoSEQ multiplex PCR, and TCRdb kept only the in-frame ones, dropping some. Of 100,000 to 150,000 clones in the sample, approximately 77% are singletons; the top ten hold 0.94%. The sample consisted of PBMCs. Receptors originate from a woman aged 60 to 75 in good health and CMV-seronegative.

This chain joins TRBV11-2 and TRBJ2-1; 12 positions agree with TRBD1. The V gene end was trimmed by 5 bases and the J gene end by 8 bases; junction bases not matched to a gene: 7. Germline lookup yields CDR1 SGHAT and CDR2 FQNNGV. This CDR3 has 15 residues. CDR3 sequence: CASSPGTGGIHEQFF. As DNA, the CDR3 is TGTGCCAGCAGCCCCGGGACAGGGGGCATCCATGAGCAGTTCTTC.

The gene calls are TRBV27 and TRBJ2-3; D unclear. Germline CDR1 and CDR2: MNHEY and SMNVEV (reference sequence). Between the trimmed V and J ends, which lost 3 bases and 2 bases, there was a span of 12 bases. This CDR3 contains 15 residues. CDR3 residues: CASSFRPVSTDTQYF. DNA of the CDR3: TGTGCCAGCAGTTTCCGCCCGGTATCCACAGATACGCAGTATTTT.

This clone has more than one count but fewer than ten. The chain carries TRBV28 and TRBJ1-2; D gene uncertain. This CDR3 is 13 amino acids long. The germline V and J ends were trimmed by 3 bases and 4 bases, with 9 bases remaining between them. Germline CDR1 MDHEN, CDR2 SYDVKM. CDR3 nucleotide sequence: TGTGCCAGCAGTTTTAGCATCCTCTATGGCTACACCTTC. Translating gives CASSFSILYGYTF.

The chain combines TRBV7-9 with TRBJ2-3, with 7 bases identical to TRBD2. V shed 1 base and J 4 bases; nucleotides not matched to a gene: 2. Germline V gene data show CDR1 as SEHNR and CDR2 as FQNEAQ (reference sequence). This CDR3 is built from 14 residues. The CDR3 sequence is CASSLGLAPDTQYF. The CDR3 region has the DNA TGTGCCAGCAGCTTAGGACTAGCCCCAGATACGCAGTATTTT.

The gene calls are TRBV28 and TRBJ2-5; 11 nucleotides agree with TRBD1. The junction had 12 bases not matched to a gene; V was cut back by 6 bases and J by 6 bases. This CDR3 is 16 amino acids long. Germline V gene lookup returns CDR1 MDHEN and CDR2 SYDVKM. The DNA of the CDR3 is TGTGCCAGCAGACAACTTCGGGGACAGGGGGGAAAGACCCAGTACTTC. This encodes CASRQLRGQGGKTQYF. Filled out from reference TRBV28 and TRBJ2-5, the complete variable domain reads DVKVTQSSRYLVKRTGEKVFLECVQDMDHENMFWYRQDPGLGLRLIYFSYDVKMKEKGDIPEGYSVSREKKERFSLILESASTNQTSMYLCASRQLRGQGGKTQYFGPGTRLLVL.

In nucleotides, the CDR3 is TGTGCCAGCAGTGTGACAGGGTTGAACACTGAAGCTTTCTTT. This translates into CASSVTGLNTEAFF. The genes are TRBV2 and TRBJ1-1, with TRBD1 matching over 7 bases. Germline values: CDR1 SNHLY, CDR2 FYNNEI. V lost 4 bases, J lost 0 bases, and 2 bases stayed unmatched. This CDR3 is built from 14 residues.

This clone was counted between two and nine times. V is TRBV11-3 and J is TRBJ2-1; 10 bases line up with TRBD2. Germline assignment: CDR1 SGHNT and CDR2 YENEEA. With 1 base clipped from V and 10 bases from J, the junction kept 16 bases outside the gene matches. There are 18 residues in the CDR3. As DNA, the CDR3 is TGTGCCAGCAGCTTAGGCGGGTCTAAGCGGGGGGGCCAGTGGGAGCAGTTCTTC. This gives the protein CASSLGGSKRGGQWEQFF.

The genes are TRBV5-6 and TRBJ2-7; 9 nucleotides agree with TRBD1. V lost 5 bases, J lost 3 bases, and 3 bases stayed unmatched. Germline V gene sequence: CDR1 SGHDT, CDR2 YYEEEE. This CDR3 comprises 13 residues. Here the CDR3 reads CASRPTGGYEQYF. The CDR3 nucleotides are TGTGCCAGCAGGCCGACAGGGGGCTACGAGCAGTACTTC. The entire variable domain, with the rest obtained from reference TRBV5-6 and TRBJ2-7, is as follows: DAGVTQSPTHLIKTRGQQVTLRCSPKSGHDTVSWYQQALGQGPQFIFQYYEEEERQRGNFPDRFSGHQFPNYSSELNVNALLLGDSALYLCASRPTGGYEQYFGPGTRLTVT.

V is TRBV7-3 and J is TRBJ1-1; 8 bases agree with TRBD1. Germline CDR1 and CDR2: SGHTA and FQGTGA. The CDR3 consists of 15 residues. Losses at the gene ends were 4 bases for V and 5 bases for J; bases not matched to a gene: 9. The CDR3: CASSWAGTGLTEAFF. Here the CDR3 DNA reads TGTGCCAGCAGCTGGGCCGGGACAGGCCTGACTGAAGCTTTCTTT. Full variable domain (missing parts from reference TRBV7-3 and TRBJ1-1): GAGVSQTPSNKVTEKGKYVELRCDPISGHTALYWYRQSLGQGPEFLIYFQGTGAADDSGLPNDRFFAVRPEGSVSTLKIQRTERGDSAVYLCASSWAGTGLTEAFFGQGTRLTVV.

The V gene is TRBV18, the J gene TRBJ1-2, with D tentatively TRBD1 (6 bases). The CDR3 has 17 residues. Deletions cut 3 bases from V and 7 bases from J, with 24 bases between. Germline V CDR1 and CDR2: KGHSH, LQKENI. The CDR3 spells CASSPQTEEGGRAGYTF. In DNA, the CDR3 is TGTGCCAGCTCACCCCAAACTGAGGAGGGGGGGCGAGCTGGCTACACCTTC.

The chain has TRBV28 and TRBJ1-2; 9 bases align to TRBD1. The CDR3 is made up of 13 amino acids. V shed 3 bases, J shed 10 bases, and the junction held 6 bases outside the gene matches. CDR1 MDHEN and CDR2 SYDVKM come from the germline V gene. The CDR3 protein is CASSFDRGDLYTF. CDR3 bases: TGTGCCAGCAGTTTCGACAGGGGGGACCTCTACACCTTC.

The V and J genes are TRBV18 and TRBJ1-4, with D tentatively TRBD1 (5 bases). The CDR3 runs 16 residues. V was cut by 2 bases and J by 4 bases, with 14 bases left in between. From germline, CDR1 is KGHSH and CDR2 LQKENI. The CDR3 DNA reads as TGTGCCAGCTCACCAGTTGGGGGAGGAGATAATGAAAAACTGTTTTTT. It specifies CASSPVGGGDNEKLFF.

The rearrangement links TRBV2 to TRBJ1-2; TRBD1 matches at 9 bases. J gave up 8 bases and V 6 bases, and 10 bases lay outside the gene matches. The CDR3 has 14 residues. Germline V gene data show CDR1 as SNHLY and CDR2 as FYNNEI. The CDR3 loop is CASSDIGTGSGYTF. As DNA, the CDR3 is TGTGCCAGCAGCGATATTGGGACAGGGAGCGGCTACACCTTC.

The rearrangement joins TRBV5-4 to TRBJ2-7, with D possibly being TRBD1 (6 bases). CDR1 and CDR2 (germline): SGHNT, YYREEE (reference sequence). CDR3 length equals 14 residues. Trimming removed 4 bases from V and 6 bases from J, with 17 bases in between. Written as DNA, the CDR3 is TGTGCCAGCAGCCTCCGGGCCTCAGGGGCCGAGCAGTACTTC. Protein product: CASSLRASGAEQYF. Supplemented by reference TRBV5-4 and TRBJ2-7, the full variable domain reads ETGVTQSPTHLIKTRGQQVTLRCSSQSGHNTVSWYQQALGQGPQFIFQYYREEENGRGNFPPRFSGLQFPNYSSELNVNALELDDSALYLCASSLRASGAEQYFGPGTRLTVT.

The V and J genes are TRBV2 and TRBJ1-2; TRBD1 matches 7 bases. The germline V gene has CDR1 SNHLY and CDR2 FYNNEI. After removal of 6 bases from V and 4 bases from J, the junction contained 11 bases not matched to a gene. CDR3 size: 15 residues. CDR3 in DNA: TGTGCCAGCAGCTCACCGGGACAGATCCTCTATGGCTACACCTTC. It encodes CASSSPGQILYGYTF.

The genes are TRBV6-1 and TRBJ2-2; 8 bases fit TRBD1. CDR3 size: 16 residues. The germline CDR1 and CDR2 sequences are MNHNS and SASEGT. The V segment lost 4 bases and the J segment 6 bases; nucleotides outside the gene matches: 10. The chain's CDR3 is CASSVNRLQGAGELFF. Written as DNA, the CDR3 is TGTGCCAGCAGTGTGAATCGGTTACAGGGGGCCGGGGAGCTGTTTTTT.

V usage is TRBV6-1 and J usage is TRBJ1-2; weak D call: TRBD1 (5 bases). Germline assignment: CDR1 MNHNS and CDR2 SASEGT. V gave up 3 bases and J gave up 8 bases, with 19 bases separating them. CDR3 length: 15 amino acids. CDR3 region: CASSEGVGTYLGYTF. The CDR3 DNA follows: TGTGCCAGCAGTGAGGGGGTTGGGACTTATTTGGGCTACACCTTC.